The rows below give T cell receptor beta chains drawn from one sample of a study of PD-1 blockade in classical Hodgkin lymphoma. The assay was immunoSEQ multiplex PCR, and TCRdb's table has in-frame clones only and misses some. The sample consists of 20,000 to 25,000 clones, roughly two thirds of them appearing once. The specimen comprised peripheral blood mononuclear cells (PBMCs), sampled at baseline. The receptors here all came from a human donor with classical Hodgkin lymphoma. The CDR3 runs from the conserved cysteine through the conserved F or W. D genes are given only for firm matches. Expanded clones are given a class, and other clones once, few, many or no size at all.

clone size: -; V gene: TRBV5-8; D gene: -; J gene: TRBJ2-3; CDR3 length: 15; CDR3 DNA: TGTGCCAGCAGCTTCGCGGAGACTGTAACAGATACGCAGTATTTT; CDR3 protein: CASSFAETVTDTQYF
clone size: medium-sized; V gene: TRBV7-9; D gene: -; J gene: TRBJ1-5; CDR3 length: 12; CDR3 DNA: TGTGCCAGCAGCTTAGGGACTCAGCCCCAGCATTTT; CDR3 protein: CASSLGTQPQHF
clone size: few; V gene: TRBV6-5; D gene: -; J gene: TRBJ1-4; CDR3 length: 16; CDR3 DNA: TGTGCCAGCAGTTTACAGGGCCCTACGGGATATGAAAAACTGTTTTTT; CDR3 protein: CASSLQGPTGYEKLFF
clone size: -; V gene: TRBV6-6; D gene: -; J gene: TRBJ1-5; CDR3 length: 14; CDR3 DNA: TGTGCCAGCAGTTACCGGCAGGGTGGCCAGCCCCAGCATTTT; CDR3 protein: CASSYRQGGQPQHF
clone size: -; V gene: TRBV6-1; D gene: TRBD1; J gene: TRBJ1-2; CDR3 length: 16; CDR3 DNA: TGTGCCAGCAGTGAATATCGGACAGGGGGACGGTATGGCTACACCTTC; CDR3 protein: CASSEYRTGGRYGYTF
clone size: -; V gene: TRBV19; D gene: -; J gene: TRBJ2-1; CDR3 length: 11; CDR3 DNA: TGTGCCAGTAGTCGTGCGGATGAGCAGTTCTTC; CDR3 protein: CASSRADEQFF
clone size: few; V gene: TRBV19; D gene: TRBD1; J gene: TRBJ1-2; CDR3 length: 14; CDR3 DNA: TGTGCCAGTAGCTGGACAGGACCCAACTATGGCTACACCTTC; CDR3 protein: CASSWTGPNYGYTF
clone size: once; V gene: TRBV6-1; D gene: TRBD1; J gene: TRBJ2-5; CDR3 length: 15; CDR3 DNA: TGTGCCAGCAGTCCGGACAGGTGGTTACAAGAGACCCAGTACTTC; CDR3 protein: CASSPDRWLQETQYF
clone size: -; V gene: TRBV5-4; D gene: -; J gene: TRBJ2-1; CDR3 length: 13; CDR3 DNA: TGTGCCAGCAGCTTGGCCATAGAAAATGAGCAGTTCTTC; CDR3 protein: CASSLAIENEQFF
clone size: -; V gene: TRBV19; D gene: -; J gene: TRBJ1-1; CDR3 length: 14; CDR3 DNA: TGTGCCAGTAGTATTCTCGTCGGAGGGGCTGAAGCTTTCTTT; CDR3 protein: CASSILVGGAEAFF
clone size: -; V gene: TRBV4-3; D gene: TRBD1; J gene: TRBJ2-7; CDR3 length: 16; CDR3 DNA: TGCGCCAGCAGCCAAGCTGGGCCAGGGGGTGCTTACGAGCAGTACTTC; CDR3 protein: CASSQAGPGGAYEQYF
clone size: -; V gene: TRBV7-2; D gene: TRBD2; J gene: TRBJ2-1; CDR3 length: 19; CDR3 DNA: TGTGCCAGCAGCTTTTTTGGATTGACTAGCGGGGGGGCAGGCAATGAGCAGTTCTTC; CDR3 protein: CASSFFGLTSGGAGNEQFF
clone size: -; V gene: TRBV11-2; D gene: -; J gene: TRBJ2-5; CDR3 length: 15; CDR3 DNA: TGTGCCAGCAGCTTAGGATGGACAGATGAAGAGACCCAGTACTTC; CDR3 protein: CASSLGWTDEETQYF
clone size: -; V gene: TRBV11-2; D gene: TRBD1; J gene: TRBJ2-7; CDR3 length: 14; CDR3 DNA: TGTGCCAGCAGCTTCGGACAGGGAAGCTACGAGCAGTACTTC; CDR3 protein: CASSFGQGSYEQYF
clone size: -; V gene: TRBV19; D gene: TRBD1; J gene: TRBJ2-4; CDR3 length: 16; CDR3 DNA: TGTGCCAGTAGTATAGAACAGGGGGCAGGTTTGAACATTCAGTACTTC; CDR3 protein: CASSIEQGAGLNIQYF
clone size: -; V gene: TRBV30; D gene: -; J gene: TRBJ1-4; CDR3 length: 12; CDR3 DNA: TGTGCCTGGAGTGTACTCTTTGAAAAACTGTTTTTT; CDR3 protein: CAWSVLFEKLFF
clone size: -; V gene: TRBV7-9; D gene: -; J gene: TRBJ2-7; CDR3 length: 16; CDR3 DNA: TGTGCCAGCAGCTTAGGAGGGGTCATGAGCTCCTACGAGCAGTACTTC; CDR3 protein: CASSLGGVMSSYEQYF
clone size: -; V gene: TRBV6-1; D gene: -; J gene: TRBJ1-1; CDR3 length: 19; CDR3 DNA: TGTGCCAGCAGTGAAGTTCCTACGGGATATTCCCCTTTGAACACTGAAGCTTTCTTT; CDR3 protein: CASSEVPTGYSPLNTEAFF
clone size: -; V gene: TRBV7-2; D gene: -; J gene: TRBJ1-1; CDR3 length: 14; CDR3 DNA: TGTGCCAGCAGGGCCGGGGGGATGAACACTGAAGCTTTCTTT; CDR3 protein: CASRAGGMNTEAFF
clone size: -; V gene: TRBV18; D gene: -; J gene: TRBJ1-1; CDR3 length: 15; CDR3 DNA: TGTGCCAGCTCACCACAGGGGACGGGAAACACTGAAGCTTTCTTT; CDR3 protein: CASSPQGTGNTEAFF
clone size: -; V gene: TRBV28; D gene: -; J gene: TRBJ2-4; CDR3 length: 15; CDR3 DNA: TGTGCCAGCACCCCGCGGGGACTGGGCAAAAACATTCAGTACTTC; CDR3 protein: CASTPRGLGKNIQYF
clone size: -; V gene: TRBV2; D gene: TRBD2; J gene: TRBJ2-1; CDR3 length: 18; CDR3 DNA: TGTGCCAGCAGGGGGTTTGTGATTAGCGGGGGGACCTACAATGAGCAGTTCTTC; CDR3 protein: CASRGFVISGGTYNEQFF
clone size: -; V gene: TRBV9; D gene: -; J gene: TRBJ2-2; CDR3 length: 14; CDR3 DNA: TGTGCCAGCAGCGTAGGACTAAACACCGGGGAGCTGTTTTTT; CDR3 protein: CASSVGLNTGELFF
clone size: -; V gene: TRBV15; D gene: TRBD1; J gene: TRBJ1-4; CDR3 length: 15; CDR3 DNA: TGCGCCACCATGGACAGGGCAAGGGCTAATGAAAAACTGTTTTTT; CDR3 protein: CATMDRARANEKLFF
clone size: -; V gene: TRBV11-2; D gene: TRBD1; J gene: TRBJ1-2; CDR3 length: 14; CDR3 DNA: TGTGCCAGCAGCTTAGAACGACAGGGGCATGGCTACACCTTC; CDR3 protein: CASSLERQGHGYTF
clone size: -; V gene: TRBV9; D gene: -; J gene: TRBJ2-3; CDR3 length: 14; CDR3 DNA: TGTGCCAGCAGCGTAGTGTGGACGGCAGATACGCAGTATTTT; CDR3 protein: CASSVVWTADTQYF
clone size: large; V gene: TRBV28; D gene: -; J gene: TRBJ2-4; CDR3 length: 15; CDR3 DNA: TGTGCCAGCAACCCTCAGGGGAGCGAGAAAAACATTCAGTACTTC; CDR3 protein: CASNPQGSEKNIQYF
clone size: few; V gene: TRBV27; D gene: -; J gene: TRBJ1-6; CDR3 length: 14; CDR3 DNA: TGTGCCAGCAGTCTCCGGGGGGCAGGATCACCCCTCCACTTT; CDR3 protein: CASSLRGAGSPLHF
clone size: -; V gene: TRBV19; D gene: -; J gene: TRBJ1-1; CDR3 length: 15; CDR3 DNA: TGTGCCAGTAGTATCGGTCCAGGGCTGAACACTGAAGCTTTCTTT; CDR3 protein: CASSIGPGLNTEAFF
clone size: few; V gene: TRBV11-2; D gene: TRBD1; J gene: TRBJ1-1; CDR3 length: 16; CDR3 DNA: TGTGCCAGCAGCTTAGAAAGGACAGGGGGCCGTACTGAAGCTTTCTTT; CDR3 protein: CASSLERTGGRTEAFF
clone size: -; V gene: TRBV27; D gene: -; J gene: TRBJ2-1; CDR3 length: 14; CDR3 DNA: TGTGCCAGCAGTTTCACGGAATCCTACAATGAGCAGTTCTTC; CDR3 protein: CASSFTESYNEQFF
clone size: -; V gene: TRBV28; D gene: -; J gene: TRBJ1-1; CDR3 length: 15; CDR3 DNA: TGTGCCAGCAGTTTATCAGGTCATTTGAACACTGAAGCTTTCTTT; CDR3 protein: CASSLSGHLNTEAFF
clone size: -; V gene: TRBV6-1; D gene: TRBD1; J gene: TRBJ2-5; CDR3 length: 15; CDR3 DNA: TGTGCCAGCACCAAGGGACAGGGGATCGCGGAGACCCAGTACTTC; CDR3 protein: CASTKGQGIAETQYF
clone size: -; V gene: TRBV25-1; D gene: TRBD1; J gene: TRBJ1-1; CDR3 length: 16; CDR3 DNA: TGTGCCAGCAGTGAGAGACAGGGTCTGGCGAACACTGAAGCTTTCTTT; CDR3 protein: CASSERQGLANTEAFF
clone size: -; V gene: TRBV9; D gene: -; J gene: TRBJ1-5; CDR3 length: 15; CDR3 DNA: TGTGCCAGCAGCGTAGACCCCTCGGCGAGCCAGCCCCAGCATTTT; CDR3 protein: CASSVDPSASQPQHF
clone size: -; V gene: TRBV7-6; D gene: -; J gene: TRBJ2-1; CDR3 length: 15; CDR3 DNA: TGTGCCAGCAGCTTAGCTAATGGGGCTAACAATGAGCAGTTCTTC; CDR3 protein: CASSLANGANNEQFF
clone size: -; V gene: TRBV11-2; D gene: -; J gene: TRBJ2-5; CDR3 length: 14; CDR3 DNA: TGTGCCAGCAGCTTAGCCCCAATCCGCGGGACCCAGTACTTC; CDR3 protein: CASSLAPIRGTQYF
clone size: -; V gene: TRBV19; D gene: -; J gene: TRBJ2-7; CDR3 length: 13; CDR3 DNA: TGTGCCAGTACCACCACGGTGGGGGACGAGCAGTACTTC; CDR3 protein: CASTTTVGDEQYF
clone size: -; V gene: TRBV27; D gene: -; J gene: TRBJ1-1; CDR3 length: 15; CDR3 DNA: TGTGCCAGCAGTTTAAGAAACAGGGCTAACACTGAAGCTTTCTTT; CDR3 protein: CASSLRNRANTEAFF
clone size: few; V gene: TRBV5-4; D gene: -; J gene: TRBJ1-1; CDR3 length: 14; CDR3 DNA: TGTGCCAGCAGCAAGGGGGGCACAAACACTGAAGCTTTCTTT; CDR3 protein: CASSKGGTNTEAFF
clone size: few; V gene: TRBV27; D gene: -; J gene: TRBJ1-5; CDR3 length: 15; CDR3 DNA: TGTGCCAGCAGTTTGGTAGGGCAGGGTAATCAGCCCCAGCATTTT; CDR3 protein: CASSLVGQGNQPQHF
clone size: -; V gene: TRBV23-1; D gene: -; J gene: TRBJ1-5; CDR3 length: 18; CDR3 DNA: TGCGCCAGCAGTCAAAAGGTCTCAGACGGCTATAGCAATCAGCCCCAGCATTTT; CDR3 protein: CASSQKVSDGYSNQPQHF
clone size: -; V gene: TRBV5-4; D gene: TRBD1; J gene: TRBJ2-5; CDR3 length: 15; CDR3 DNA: TGTGCCAGCAGCGGTGGGACAGGAGAAAAAGAGACCCAGTACTTC; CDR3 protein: CASSGGTGEKETQYF
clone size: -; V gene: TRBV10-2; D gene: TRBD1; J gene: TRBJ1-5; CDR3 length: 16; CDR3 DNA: TGCGCCAGCAGTGAGTTGGACAGGGGGCTGGGTCAGCCCCAGCATTTT; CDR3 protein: CASSELDRGLGQPQHF
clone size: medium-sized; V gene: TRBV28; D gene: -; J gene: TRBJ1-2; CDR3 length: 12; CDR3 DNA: TGTGCCAGCAGCTCCGCAGGGGCTGGCTACACCTTC; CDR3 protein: CASSSAGAGYTF
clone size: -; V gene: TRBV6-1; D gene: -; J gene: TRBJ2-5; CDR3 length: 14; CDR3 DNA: TGTGCCAGCAGTGGACAAGGTACTCAAGAGACCCAGTACTTC; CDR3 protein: CASSGQGTQETQYF
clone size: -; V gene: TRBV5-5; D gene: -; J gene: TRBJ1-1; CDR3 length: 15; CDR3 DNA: TGTGCCAGCAGCCCACAGATAAGGGTGAACACTGAAGCTTTCTTT; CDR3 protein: CASSPQIRVNTEAFF
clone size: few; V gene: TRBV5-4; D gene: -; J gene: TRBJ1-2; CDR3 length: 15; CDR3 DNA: TGTGCCAGCAGCTTGGGGCGGCAGGGGATAGGGGGCTACACCTTC; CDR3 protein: CASSLGRQGIGGYTF
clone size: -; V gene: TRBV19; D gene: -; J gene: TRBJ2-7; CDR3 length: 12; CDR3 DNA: TGTGCCAGTAGTATTCTGTCAGGAAGGCAGTACTTC; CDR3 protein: CASSILSGRQYF
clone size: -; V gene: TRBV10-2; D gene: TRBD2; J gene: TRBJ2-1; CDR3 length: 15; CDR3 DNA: TGCGCCAGCAGCGGACTAGTCAGCTCCTACAATGAGCAGTTCTTC; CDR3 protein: CASSGLVSSYNEQFF
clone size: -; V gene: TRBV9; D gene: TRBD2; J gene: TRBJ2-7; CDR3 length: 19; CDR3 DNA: TGTGCCAGCAGCCAATCCGGGACTAGCGGGAGGGCCTTTGGATACGAGCAGTACTTC; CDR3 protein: CASSQSGTSGRAFGYEQYF
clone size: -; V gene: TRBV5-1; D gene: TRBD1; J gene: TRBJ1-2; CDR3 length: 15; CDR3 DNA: TGCGCCAGCAGACCCCAGGGGGCTGGAAACTATGGCTACACCTTC; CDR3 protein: CASRPQGAGNYGYTF
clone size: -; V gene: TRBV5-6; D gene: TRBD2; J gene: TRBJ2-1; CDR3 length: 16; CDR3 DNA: TGTGCCAGCAGCTTCCGGACTAGCGGGAGAAACAATGAGCAGTTCTTC; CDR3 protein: CASSFRTSGRNNEQFF